This entry describes one T cell receptor beta chain. V lost 7 bases and J 7 bases, leaving 13 bases between the germline ends. The CDR3 has 12 residues. The V gene's germline CDR1 is MDHEN and CDR2 SYDVKM. The participants were between about 18 and 90 years old and came from 24 US areas. This entry belongs to a study of blood T cell repertoires in COVID-19. Overall study context: PBMCs, B-cell-depleted T cells, or T cells were the source of the cDNA or gDNA that made up the material.

In the original analysis: Reference gene primer amplification yielded estimated nucleated cell counts. The assay was immunoSEQ multiplex PCR, and TCRdb's table has in-frame clones only and misses some. V and J calls plus clone size are reproduced from that table; the DNA served to infer D and trimming. This sample carries 200,000 to 250,000 clones, more than 70% of them seen once, and the ten largest clones take approximately 4.3%. The chain carries TRBV28 and TRBJ2-5, with a tentative D call TRBD1 (6 bases). The sample comprised PBMCs or T cells enriched from blood (not recorded which). The receptor's source is a man aged 25 to 45 with acute COVID-19. The CDR3 here is CASTEDSRTQYF. CDR3 in DNA: TGTGCCAGCACCGAGGACAGTAGGACCCAGTACTTC.